This record concerns one TCR beta chain sequence. The antigen is undetermined. This record belongs to a study of cytomegalovirus exposure and HLA in healthy donors. Study-wide context: HLA-typed donors contributed approximately 86 million unique TCRs, which were held in an early data release.

The V segment lost 5 bases and the J segment 4 bases; nucleotides outside the gene matches: 10. Germline V gene lookup returns CDR1 SGHTA and CDR2 FQGNSA. This CDR3 has 16 residues. Study-wide points: Later analysis identified a missense DCLRE1C variant that was linked to TCR beta V- and J-gene trimming.

A multiplex PCR was run with 60 Vbeta primers and 13 Jbeta primers. Data came from immunoSEQ multiplex PCR; TCRdb stores just in-frame clones and leaves some out. The repertoire consists of about 140,000 clones, with under 70% occurring once and the leading ten covering 6.5%. The source is a woman between 55 and 75 years old in good health and CMV-seronegative. The chain recombines TRBV7-2 with TRBJ1-1, with 10 nucleotides matching TRBD1. Material: PBMCs. CDR3 bases: TGTGCCAGCAGCCCAACGACAGGGGGCATTGGCACTGAAGCTTTCTTT. It specifies CASSPTTGGIGTEAFF.